Reported below is one TCR beta chain. Its matching antigen is unknown. Vbeta (60) and Jbeta (13) primers were used in the PCR. Using immunoSEQ multiplex PCR, the repertoire was profiled, and TCRdb retains in-frame clones only, with some absent. The table includes about 130,000 clones, less than 80% detected once. These data originate in a study of cytomegalovirus exposure and HLA in healthy donors. Looked up from germline, CDR1 is WSHSY and CDR2 is SAAADI. V was shortened by 6 bases and J by 1 base, with 3 bases between the two germline ends. This CDR3 is built from 11 residues. Whole-study findings and limits: For presence/absence analyses, sequencing depth was assumed to be roughly uniform across donors. Analyzed later, most CMV-associated TCR beta chains appeared HLA-restricted.

Sample: PBMCs. The sequence derives from a man in his fifties in good health and CMV-seronegative. This chain uses TRBV10-2 with TRBJ2-5; no firm D call. In nucleotides, the CDR3 is TGCGCCAGCAGCCGCCAAGAGACCCAGTACTTC. Encoded protein: CASSRQETQYF.